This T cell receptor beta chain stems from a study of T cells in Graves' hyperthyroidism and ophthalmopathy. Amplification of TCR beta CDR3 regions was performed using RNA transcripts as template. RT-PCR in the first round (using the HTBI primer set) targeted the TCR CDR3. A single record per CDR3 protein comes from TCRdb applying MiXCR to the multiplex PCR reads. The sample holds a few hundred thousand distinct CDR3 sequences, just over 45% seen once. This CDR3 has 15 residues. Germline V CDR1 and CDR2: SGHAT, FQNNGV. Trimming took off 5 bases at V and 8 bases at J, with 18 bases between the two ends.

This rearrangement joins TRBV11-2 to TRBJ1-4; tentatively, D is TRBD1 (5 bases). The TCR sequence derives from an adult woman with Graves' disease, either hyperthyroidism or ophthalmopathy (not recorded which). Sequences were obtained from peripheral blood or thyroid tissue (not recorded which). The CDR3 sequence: CASSATLAGDEKLFF. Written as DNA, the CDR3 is TGTGCCAGCAGCGCTACCCTAGCGGGGGACGAAAAACTGTTTTTT.